Given below is one TCR beta chain in context. In the original workflow: Reference gene primer amplification yielded estimated nucleated cell counts. Using immunoSEQ multiplex PCR, the repertoire was profiled, and TCRdb retains in-frame clones only, with some absent. V and J calls and clone size are given by that table; D and trimming were obtained from the DNA. The repertoire holds about 140,000 clones, with around 87% as singletons. This CDR3 is built from 11 residues. With 4 bases removed from V and 4 bases from J, the gap between germline ends came to 7 bases. Per the germline V gene, CDR1 is SQVTM and CDR2 is ANQGSEA. This sample is part of a study of blood T cell repertoires in COVID-19.

This clonotype was obtained from a human donor in a cohort sampled during active COVID-19. V usage is TRBV29-1 and J usage is TRBJ1-1; D is unresolved. Input material: peripheral blood. The CDR3 loop is CSVGLSTEAFF. DNA of the CDR3: TGCAGCGTTGGACTAAGCACTGAAGCTTTCTTT.